This T cell receptor (beta chain) was identified during a study of radiotherapy plus CTLA-4 blockade in lung cancer. Whole-study findings and limits: Radiotherapy was combined with ipilimumab, and tumor-derived TCR clones then expanded in blood. How blood T cell clones changed early, along with interferon-beta, reportedly forecast response best.

Clones were read by immunoSEQ multiplex PCR, and TCRdb kept only the in-frame ones, dropping some. Counted here are about 59,000 clones, 72% occurring once; the ten biggest clones make up around 8%. This clone was counted only a few times. What it binds is unknown. The sequence was collected from a human donor with non-small cell lung cancer whose response to radiotherapy plus ipilimumab could not be evaluated. Sequencing used peripheral blood, obtained from a patient treated with radiotherapy plus ipilimumab.

The CDR3 protein is CASGTASRNYGYTF. The CDR3 DNA follows: TGTGCCAGTGGGACAGCCTCAAGAAACTATGGCTACACCTTC. V is TRBV19 and J is TRBJ1-2, with 7 bases lining up with TRBD1. The V and J ends lost 8 bases and 2 bases, in that order; junction bases with no gene match: 8. The CDR3 spans 14 residues. Germline CDR1 is LNHDA and CDR2 is SQIVND (reference sequence).